The clone carrying this TCR beta chain was counted a single time. These data belong to a study of blood T cell repertoires in COVID-19. In the original analysis: By means of reference gene primer amplification, nucleated cell counts were estimated. The repertoire was sequenced with immunoSEQ multiplex PCR; TCRdb's copy has only in-frame clones and lacks some. The V and J calls and clone size were taken over from that table, and D and trimming were inferred from the DNA. The repertoire holds about 270,000 clones, with approximately 77% as singletons. Specimen: peripheral blood. The receptor comes from a woman aged 18-35 years with acute or convalescent COVID-19.

CDR3 amino acids: CASSHETGYGYTF. The CDR3 DNA sequence: TGTGCCAGCAGCCATGAGACAGGCTATGGCTACACCTTC. This chain joins TRBV3-1 (or the pseudogene TRBV3-2) and TRBJ1-2; possible D gene TRBD1, 6 bases. Germline CDR1 LGHDT, CDR2 YNNKEL (reference sequence). The CDR3 is 13 residues long. V gave up 3 bases and J gave up 4 bases, with 9 bases separating them.